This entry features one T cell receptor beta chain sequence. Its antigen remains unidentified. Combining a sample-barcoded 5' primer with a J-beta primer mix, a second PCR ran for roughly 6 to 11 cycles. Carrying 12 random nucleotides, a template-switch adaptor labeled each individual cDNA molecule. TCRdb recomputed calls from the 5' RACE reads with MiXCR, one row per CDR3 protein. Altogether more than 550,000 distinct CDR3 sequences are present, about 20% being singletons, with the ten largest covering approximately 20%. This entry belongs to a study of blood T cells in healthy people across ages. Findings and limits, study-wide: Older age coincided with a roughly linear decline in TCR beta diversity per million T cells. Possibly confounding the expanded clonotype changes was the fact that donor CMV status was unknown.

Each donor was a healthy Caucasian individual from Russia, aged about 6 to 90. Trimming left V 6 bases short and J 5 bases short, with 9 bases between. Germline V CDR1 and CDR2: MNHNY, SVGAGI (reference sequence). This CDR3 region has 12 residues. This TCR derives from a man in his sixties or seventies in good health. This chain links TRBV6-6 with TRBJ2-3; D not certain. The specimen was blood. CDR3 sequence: CASRPFKDTQYF. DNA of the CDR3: TGTGCCAGCAGGCCATTCAAAGATACGCAGTATTTT.